Following are 25 T cell receptor beta chains from one sample sequenced in a study of vaccination and CD4 T cells after COVID-19. Antigens of these TCRs are unknown. Cultured CD4+ T-cell DNA underwent Oncomine TCR Beta short-read sequencing. One entry per CDR3 protein, called by TCRdb with MiXCR from the PCR reads. The sample consists of about 15,000 distinct CDR3 sequences, around 46% of them appearing once. Treatment specified: approximately 10-day PBMC culture with coronavirus spike peptide pools or control peptides (ViraFEST assay). The material sequenced was CD4+ T cells from blood, cultured in vitro. These receptor sequences come from a human donor who had recovered from COVID-19.

V gene TRBV7-6 combines with J gene TRBJ1-5, with D hard to call. From germline, CDR1 is SGHVS and CDR2 FNYEAQ. This CDR3 spans 14 amino acids. Trimming removed 5 bases from V and 4 bases from J, with 12 bases in between. The CDR3 DNA reads as TGTGCCAGCAGCGCCGGGAGTATTAATCAGCCCCAGCATTTT. It codes for CASSAGSINQPQHF.

The V call is TRBV12-3 or TRBV12-4, the J call TRBJ1-1; weak D call: TRBD1 (5 bases). This CDR3 has 12 residues. Trimming left V 1 base short and J 11 bases short, with 11 bases between. The CDR3 DNA follows: TGTGCCAGCAGTTTAGGGGCAGGGAGTGCTTTCTTT. As protein: CASSLGAGSAFF.

This clonotype is categorized as large. V and J are TRBV19 and TRBJ2-1; 7 nucleotides agree with TRBD1. After removal of 9 bases from V and 4 bases from J, the junction contained 6 bases not matched to a gene. Germline-derived CDR1 and CDR2 are LNHDA and SQIVND (reference sequence). The CDR3 is 13 amino acids. CDR3 nucleotide sequence: TGTGCCAGCCGGGACAGCCATTACAATGAGCAGTTCTTC. It translates to CASRDSHYNEQFF.

This clonotype was observed a single time. J is TRBJ2-1 and V is TRBV6-1; TRBD2 agrees at 15 bases. The CDR3 loop spans 16 amino acids. V lost 5 bases to trimming and J lost 7 bases; unmatched junction nucleotides: 6. Germline CDR1 reads MNHNS; CDR2 reads SASEGT. The CDR3 DNA sequence: TGTGCCAGCAGTAAGGGACTAGCGGGGGGAGAGAATGAGCAGTTCTTC. It encodes CASSKGLAGGENEQFF.

The CDR3 coding sequence is TGTGCCAGCAGCAGCAGGGGAGGAAACACCATATATTTT. Amino acids: CASSSRGGNTIYF. V is TRBV7-2 and J is TRBJ1-3; the D gene is possibly TRBD1 (6 bases). The V end lost 5 bases, the J end lost 4 bases, and 9 bases lay between the germline ends. This CDR3 contains 13 residues. Germline CDR1 and CDR2: SGHTA and FQGNSA. The variable domain in full, completed from reference TRBV7-2 and TRBJ1-3, reads GAGVSQSPSNKVTEKGKDVELRCDPISGHTALYWYRQSLGQGLEFLIYFQGNSAPDKSGLPSDRFSAERTGGSVSTLTIQRTQQEDSAVYLCASSSRGGNTIYFGEGSWLTVV.

The chain is built from TRBV20-1 and TRBJ2-7; D might be TRBD1 (5 bases). Germline V gene data show CDR1 as DFQATT and CDR2 as SNEGSKA (reference sequence). The CDR3 covers 11 residues. The CDR3 region is CSVQTAYEQYF. The CDR3, as DNA: TGCAGCGTCCAGACAGCCTACGAGCAGTACTTC.

The chain employs TRBV24-1 and TRBJ2-1, with a tentative D call TRBD2 (5 bases). This CDR3 is 14 amino acids long. Trimming stripped 9 bases from V and 2 bases from J, with 13 bases between. Germline V CDR1 and CDR2: KGHDR, SFDVKD. CDR3 in amino acids: CATAGGGPYNEQFF. In nucleotides, the CDR3 is TGTGCCACCGCGGGCGGAGGACCCTACAATGAGCAGTTCTTC.

This clonotype was recorded a few times. The rearrangement uses TRBV21-1 and TRBJ1-2. TRBV21-1 is shown as a pseudogene. The CDR3 contains 13 residues. The CDR3 protein is CASSSHGSYGYTF. CDR3 coding DNA: TGTGCCAGCAGCTCGCATGGTAGCTATGGCTACACCTTC.

The chain employs TRBV7-8 and TRBJ2-7; no clear D gene. CDR1 and CDR2 from the germline V gene are SGHVS and FQNEAQ. The V and J ends lost 8 bases and 4 bases respectively, with 18 bases between them. This CDR3 is built from 14 residues. CDR3: CASARIPIIYEQYF. The CDR3 DNA follows: TGTGCCAGCGCCCGGATCCCGATCATTTACGAGCAGTACTTC.

CDR3 DNA: TGTGCCAGTAGTGAGAGACCGGGATATACGCAGTATTTT. Residues: CASSERPGYTQYF. This chain joins TRBV19 and TRBJ2-3; D might be TRBD2 (5 bases). V was pared by 5 bases and J by 7 bases, with 13 bases between. The CDR3 sequence is 13 residues long. From germline, CDR1 is LNHDA and CDR2 SQIVND (reference sequence).

This clonotype came up once. The rearrangement uses TRBV12-3 or TRBV12-4 and TRBJ2-1; 11 bases agree with TRBD2. CDR3 length: 16 amino acids. Trimming removed 6 bases from V and 2 bases from J; junction bases left unmatched: 6. The CDR3 DNA reads TGTGCCAGCAGGTCCGGGACTAGCGGAACCTACAATGAGCAGTTCTTC. It is translated as CASRSGTSGTYNEQFF.

The chain joins TRBV7-2 to TRBJ2-7, with TRBD1 matching 7 bases. Germline values: CDR1 SGHTA, CDR2 FQGNSA. Germline trimming cut 5 bases from V and 5 bases from J; bases unmatched to any gene: 6. The CDR3 sequence is 13 residues long. CDR3 in DNA: TGTGCCAGCAGCATAGACAGGGACGACGAGCAGTACTTC. It is translated as CASSIDRDDEQYF.

J is TRBJ2-7 and V is TRBV12-3 or TRBV12-4; TRBD2 matches at 11 bases. This CDR3 has 19 amino acids. V gave up 0 bases and J gave up 1 base; unmatched junction bases: 11. CDR3 sequence (DNA): TGTGCCAGCAGTTTAGCCCCGGGGGCTAGCGGGAGGAAATCCTACGAGCAGTACTTC. Translated: CASSLAPGASGRKSYEQYF.

In this sample, this clonotype turned up a few times. The rearrangement uses TRBV20-1 and TRBJ2-1, with 11 bases identical to TRBD2. This CDR3 is 16 amino acids long. The germline gives CDR1 DFQATT, CDR2 SNEGSKA (reference sequence). The trim removed 0 bases at V and 4 bases at J, leaving 5 bases unmatched. The CDR3 loop reads CSARDRLAGKYNEQFF. DNA for the CDR3: TGCAGTGCTAGAGATCGACTAGCGGGAAAATACAATGAGCAGTTCTTC.

This chain uses TRBV7-9 with TRBJ2-7; D gene unclear. The CDR3 extends over 12 amino acids. Trimming shortened V by 2 bases and J by 4 bases, and 6 bases separated the two germline ends. Germline lookup yields CDR1 SEHNR and CDR2 FQNEAQ (reference sequence). CDR3 amino acids: CASSLIPYEQYF. CDR3 coding DNA: TGTGCCAGCAGCTTAATCCCTTACGAGCAGTACTTC.

The CDR3 loop reads CASSSGTGGLNEQFF. The CDR3 region has the DNA TGTGCCAGCAGTTCCGGGACAGGGGGCTTAAATGAGCAGTTCTTC. The genes are TRBV6-2 or TRBV6-3 and TRBJ2-1, with TRBD1 matching 12 bases. Germline loops: CDR1 MNHEY, CDR2 SVGEGT. The CDR3 loop spans 15 amino acids. After removal of 4 bases from V and 7 bases from J, the junction contained 5 bases not matched to a gene.

A few counts support this clonotype. In DNA, the CDR3 is TGTGCCAGCAGCCCAATCAAGAGCGGTGAGCAGTTCTTC. It specifies CASSPIKSGEQFF. The rearrangement uses TRBV7-3 and TRBJ2-1; the D gene is possibly TRBD2 (5 bases). The germline V and J ends were trimmed by 5 bases and 9 bases, with 14 bases remaining between them. Germline V CDR1 and CDR2: SGHTA, FQGTGA. CDR3 length: 13 amino acids.

V and J are TRBV12-3 or TRBV12-4 and TRBJ1-5, with D maybe TRBD1 (6 bases). The CDR3 length is 14 residues. The V end lost 6 bases, the J end lost 1 base, and 10 bases lay between the germline ends. Written as DNA, the CDR3 is TGTGCCAGCAGGCCACAGGGAAGCAATCAGCCCCAGCATTTT. This codes for CASRPQGSNQPQHF.

This clonotype has a handful of counts. This chain links TRBV6-5 with TRBJ2-7; unclear D gene. CDR1 is MNHEY and CDR2 is SVGAGI in the germline V gene. This CDR3 spans 12 amino acids. Trimming removed 0 bases from V and 0 bases from J, with 0 bases in between. CDR3 nucleotides: TGTGCCAGCAGTTACTCCTCCTACGAGCAGTACTTC. As protein: CASSYSSYEQYF.

V is TRBV4-3 and J is TRBJ2-2; 7 bases are shared with TRBD1. The CDR3 covers 17 residues. V shed 1 base and J 4 bases; nucleotides not matched to a gene: 9. Germline CDR1 LGHNA, CDR2 YSLEER. The CDR3 nucleotides read TGCGCCAGCAGCCAAGGGACAGGCTCTATGTCCACCGGGGAGCTGTTTTTT. Translated: CASSQGTGSMSTGELFF.

Only one count was recorded for this clonotype. V usage is TRBV6-1 and J usage is TRBJ1-1; 7 bases fit TRBD1. Germline V gene sequence: CDR1 MNHNS, CDR2 SASEGT. The CDR3 runs to 13 residues. Unmatched junction bases numbered 1, after V lost 6 bases and J lost 0 bases. In nucleotides, the CDR3 is TGTGCCAGCAGAAGGGGGCTGAACACTGAAGCTTTCTTT. Protein product: CASRRGLNTEAFF.

This clonotype was counted a few times. The chain couples TRBV7-8 to TRBJ1-1; D gene unclear. This CDR3 region has 14 residues. The germline CDR1 and CDR2 sequences are SGHVS and FQNEAQ. Trimming took off 3 bases at V and 3 bases at J, with 11 bases between the two ends. The CDR3 reads CASSFRDWDTEAFF. The CDR3 nucleotides are TGTGCCAGCAGCTTTAGGGATTGGGACACTGAAGCTTTCTTT.

This clonotype was found a few times. DNA for the CDR3: TGTGCCAGCAGACCGGGACAGGGGGCTTTTAACTATGGCTACACCTTC. Amino acid sequence: CASRPGQGAFNYGYTF. The genes are TRBV6-1 and TRBJ1-2; 12 positions agree with TRBD1. Germline V gene lookup returns CDR1 MNHNS and CDR2 SASEGT. The CDR3 has 16 residues. Losses at the gene ends were 6 bases for V and 1 base for J; bases not matched to a gene: 6.

The rearrangement joins TRBV24-1 to TRBJ2-2, with D perhaps TRBD1 (5 bases). The V gene's germline CDR1 is KGHDR and CDR2 SFDVKD. This CDR3 spans 13 amino acids. Trimming stripped 10 bases from V and 0 bases from J, with 8 bases between. CDR3 nucleotides: TGTGCCACAGGACACTCGAACACCGGGGAGCTGTTTTTT. As protein: CATGHSNTGELFF.

Only a few counts were recorded for this clonotype. CDR3 nucleotides: TGTGCCAGTAGTATCGGGCAGTACTATGGCTACACCTTC. Translated, it gives CASSIGQYYGYTF. V and J are TRBV19 and TRBJ1-2; no clear D. The germline V and J ends were trimmed by 3 bases and 3 bases, with 8 bases remaining between them. CDR1 is LNHDA and CDR2 is SQIVND in the germline V gene (reference sequence). The CDR3 has 13 amino acids.